The 8 T cell receptor beta chains reported below all come from one sample, sequenced in a study of cytomegalovirus exposure and HLA in healthy donors. The PCR ran on 60 Vbeta and 13 Jbeta primers. Measured with immunoSEQ multiplex PCR; TCRdb has only the in-frame clones, and not every one. The sample includes 150,000 to 200,000 clones, approximately 83% of them seen just once. The material sequenced was PBMCs. These receptor sequences come from a man aged 18 to 29 in good health and CMV-seropositive.

The CDR3 is CASSQIGQGRETNEKLFF. CDR3 sequence (DNA): TGTGCCAGCAGCCAAATTGGACAGGGGAGGGAGACTAATGAAAAACTGTTTTTT. The gene calls are TRBV5-4 and TRBJ1-4; 9 bases line up with TRBD1. CDR1 is SGHNT and CDR2 is YYREEE in the germline V gene (reference sequence). Trimming removed 4 bases from V and 2 bases from J; junction bases left unmatched: 12. This CDR3 has 18 residues.

DNA for the CDR3: TGTGCCAGTAGTATAGGCTCCAGGGCTGAAAAACTGTTTTTT. It encodes CASSIGSRAEKLFF. The V call is TRBV19, the J call TRBJ1-4; a weak D match, TRBD1 (5 bases). In germline, CDR1 is LNHDA, CDR2 SQIVND (reference sequence). The CDR3 sequence is 14 residues long. V lost 1 base to trimming and J lost 7 bases, with 10 bases between them.

The V gene is TRBV5-4, the J gene TRBJ2-3; D not resolved. The CDR3 covers 14 residues. V was cut by 0 bases and J by 2 bases, with 7 bases left in between. CDR1 and CDR2 (germline): SGHNT, YYREEE (reference sequence). The CDR3 reads CASSLGSDTDTQYF. The CDR3 DNA reads as TGTGCCAGCAGCTTGGGCAGTGACACAGATACGCAGTATTTT.

The V and J genes are TRBV9 and TRBJ2-7; TRBD2 agrees at 7 bases. J lost 9 bases, V lost 0 bases, and 6 bases had no gene match. Germline-derived CDR1 and CDR2 are SGDLS and YYNGEE. This CDR3 comprises 13 residues. The CDR3 loop reads CASSVEAGSTQYF. DNA for the CDR3: TGTGCCAGCAGCGTAGAAGCGGGGTCTACGCAGTACTTC.

The rearrangement links TRBV5-1 to TRBJ1-4, with D hard to call. The CDR3 totals 14 residues. Germline-derived CDR1 and CDR2 are SGHRS and YFSETQ. Deletions cut 0 bases from V and 6 bases from J, with 9 bases between. CDR3 in amino acids: CASSLAGTDEKLFF. DNA of the CDR3: TGCGCCAGCAGCTTGGCAGGTACTGATGAAAAACTGTTTTTT.

This clone occurred once. The chain couples TRBV5-1 to TRBJ2-2; TRBD1 aligns across 10 bases. J was trimmed by 3 bases and V by 4 bases; bases with no gene match: 3. The CDR3 is made up of 15 amino acids. Germline CDR1 is SGHRS and CDR2 is YFSETQ. The chain's CDR3 is CASSKDRGDTGELFF. CDR3 bases: TGCGCCAGCAGCAAGGACAGGGGGGACACCGGGGAGCTGTTTTTT. Variable domain in full (rest from reference TRBV5-1 and TRBJ2-2): KAGVTQTPRYLIKTRGQQVTLSCSPISGHRSVSWYQQTPGQGLQFLFEYFSETQRNKGNFPGRFSGRQFSNSRSEMNVSTLELGDSALYLCASSKDRGDTGELFFGEGSRLTVL.

V gene TRBV7-9 combines with J gene TRBJ2-5; a weak D match, TRBD1 (5 bases). The CDR3 has 12 amino acids. Germline CDR1 reads SEHNR; CDR2 reads FQNEAQ (reference sequence). Trimming took off 6 bases at V and 5 bases at J, with 10 bases between the two ends. The CDR3 DNA follows: TGTGCCAGCAGTCTGGGGCGGGAGACCCAGTACTTC. Translation gives CASSLGRETQYF.

The chain joins TRBV15 to TRBJ1-4, with D possibly TRBD1 on 6 matching bases. CDR3 length equals 16 residues. Germline V lookup: CDR1 LNHNV, CDR2 YYDKDF (reference sequence). Trimming pared 5 bases from V and 5 bases from J, leaving 18 bases between. In DNA, the CDR3 is TGTGCCACCAGCTGGGGGCGGAAACAGACAAATGAAAAACTGTTTTTT. Residues: CATSWGRKQTNEKLFF.